The rows below give T cell receptor beta chains drawn from one sample of a study of shared clonotypes between healthy human individuals. TCRdb keeps only in-frame clones here, not all; method: immunoSEQ multiplex PCR. The sample contains about 2 million clones, roughly 94% of which appear only once. The sample was naive CD8+ T cells sorted from blood. The receptors come from a man aged 18 to 30 in good health. The CDR3 runs from the conserved cysteine through the conserved F or W. D genes are given only for firm matches. Rows give clone size only sometimes, using once, few, many, or a class for an expanded clone.

V gene,J gene,clone size,D gene,CDR3 DNA,CDR3 protein
TRBV5-8,TRBJ2-1,-,TRBD1,TGTGCCAGCAGCCTTGACAGGGGCCCCTACAATGAGCAGTTCTTC,CASSLDRGPYNEQFF
TRBV6-4,TRBJ1-1,-,-,TGTGCCAGCAGGGCTCAGATCACTGAAGCTTTCTTT,CASRAQITEAFF
TRBV6-6,TRBJ2-7,-,-,TGTGCCAGCAGTTACCGGGACGGTGACTCTTACGAGCAGTACTTC,CASSYRDGDSYEQYF
TRBV6-6,TRBJ1-1,-,-,TGTGCCAGCAGTTACCAGGACTGGGGAACTGAAGCTTTCTTT,CASSYQDWGTEAFF
TRBV6-5,TRBJ1-2,-,-,TGTGCCAGCAGTTACGGGGGTGACTACACCTTC,CASSYGGDYTF
TRBV30,TRBJ2-7,-,-,TGTGCCTGGACTCTAACCGGGTTCTCCGAGCAGTACTTC,CAWTLTGFSEQYF
TRBV4-2,TRBJ2-5,-,TRBD1,TGTGCCAGCAGCGAGACAGGGTTTCAAGAGACCCAGTACTTC,CASSETGFQETQYF
TRBV7-9,TRBJ1-6,-,-,TGTGCCAGCAGCTTAGAGGGGGTTAATTCACCCCTCCACTTT,CASSLEGVNSPLHF
TRBV2,TRBJ2-7,once,-,TGTGCCAGCAGTGAAGGCGGAGCTTTTGGGGATGAGCAGTACTTC,CASSEGGAFGDEQYF
TRBV7-8,TRBJ2-3,-,-,TGTGCCAGCAGCGCTGGGGTCGGCGGCACAGATACGCAGTATTTT,CASSAGVGGTDTQYF
TRBV7-9,TRBJ1-1,-,-,TGTGCCAGCAGCTTAGCTGTACGCGAAGCTTTCTTT,CASSLAVREAFF
TRBV5-1,TRBJ2-1,-,-,TGCGCCAGCAGCTTGACAGGGTTACTCGATGAGCAGTTCTTC,CASSLTGLLDEQFF
TRBV21-1,TRBJ1-5,-,-,TGTGCCAGCAGCAAAGTCGCAGCAAGCAATCAGCCCCAGCATTTT,CASSKVAASNQPQHF
TRBV19,TRBJ1-1,-,-,TGTGCCAGTAGTATAAGCGTGAACACTGAAGCTTTCTTT,CASSISVNTEAFF
TRBV7-9,TRBJ2-1,-,TRBD1,TGTGCCAGCAGCTCTGCTGGGACAGGGGTGTTGGGCAATGAGCAGTTCTTC,CASSSAGTGVLGNEQFF
TRBV4-2,TRBJ1-3,once,-,TGTGCCAGCAGCCCCCTCCGAGGGTCTGGAAACACCATATATTTT,CASSPLRGSGNTIYF
TRBV7-9,TRBJ2-5,-,-,TGTGCCAGCAGCTTAAATCTGGCGGGCCCTTTAGAGACCCAGTACTTC,CASSLNLAGPLETQYF
TRBV5-1,TRBJ2-7,-,-,TGCGCCAGCAGGGAGGGACAAGGTTACGAGCAGTACTTC,CASREGQGYEQYF
TRBV30,TRBJ2-2,-,TRBD2,TGTGCCTGGAGTTCGCCGGGACTAGCGGGAGTTTTCACCGGGGAGCTGTTTTTT,CAWSSPGLAGVFTGELFF
TRBV29-1,TRBJ1-1,-,-,TGCAGCGTTGACGATTTGGGGTTAGGCGAAGCTTTCTTT,CSVDDLGLGEAFF
TRBV28,TRBJ2-1,-,-,TGTGCCAGCAGTTTATCCTCCCCAGACAATGAGCAGTTCTTC,CASSLSSPDNEQFF
TRBV4-2,TRBJ2-5,-,TRBD2,TGTGCCAGCAGCCAAGAGGTGGGACTAGCATCTTATGAAGAGACCCAGTACTTC,CASSQEVGLASYEETQYF
TRBV2,TRBJ1-4,-,-,TGTGCCAGCAGGGGAACAAAGGGGTTAGAAAAACTGTTTTTT,CASRGTKGLEKLFF
TRBV7-9,TRBJ2-7,-,-,TGTGCCAGCAGCTTCGCAGGGCAGGACGAGCAGTACTTC,CASSFAGQDEQYF
TRBV2,TRBJ1-5,-,TRBD1,TGTGCCAGCGGGACAGGGGACAATCAGCCCCAGCATTTT,CASGTGDNQPQHF
TRBV13,TRBJ1-1,-,-,TGTGCCAGCAGCTTAGGCAGGGGGAACACTGAAGCTTTCTTT,CASSLGRGNTEAFF
TRBV18,TRBJ1-2,-,TRBD1,TGTGCCAGCTCACCAGGGACAGGGGAATACTGGGCCTATGGCTACACCTTC,CASSPGTGEYWAYGYTF
TRBV19,TRBJ2-1,-,-,TGTGCCAGTAGTATTGGTCACAATGAGCAGTTCTTC,CASSIGHNEQFF
TRBV9,TRBJ2-1,-,-,TGTGCCAGCAGCCCCGGAGAGGTTTACAATGAGCAGTTCTTC,CASSPGEVYNEQFF
TRBV7-9,TRBJ2-4,-,-,TGTGCCAGCAGCGGGCAGGGGACGTACATTCAGTACTTC,CASSGQGTYIQYF
TRBV27,TRBJ1-4,-,TRBD1,TGTGCCAGCAGTTCTCCGGGACAGTTAGATGAAAAACTGTTTTTT,CASSSPGQLDEKLFF
TRBV7-9,TRBJ1-4,-,-,TGTGCCAGCAGCTTCGGGCAGGGGTCTGATGAAAAACTGTTTTTT,CASSFGQGSDEKLFF
TRBV29-1,TRBJ2-7,-,TRBD2,TGCAGCGTTGAGGGAGCGGGAGGCAATTACGAGCAGTACTTC,CSVEGAGGNYEQYF
TRBV6-1,TRBJ2-7,-,TRBD1,TGTGCCAGCAGTGAAGATGGGACAGCCGGCGACGAGCAGTACTTC,CASSEDGTAGDEQYF
TRBV4-1,TRBJ1-1,-,-,TGCGCCAGCAGCCAACCGATACAGAGTATGAACACTGAAGCTTTCTTT,CASSQPIQSMNTEAFF
TRBV6-5,TRBJ1-1,-,-,TGTGCCAGCAGTCCTGGGACTGAAGCTTTCTTT,CASSPGTEAFF
TRBV11-2,TRBJ2-7,-,-,TGTGCCAGCAGCTTGGGCCGGGAGACATACGAGCAGTACTTC,CASSLGRETYEQYF
TRBV7-9,TRBJ2-1,-,-,TGTGCCAGCAGCTTATCGGGCTACAATGAGCAGTTCTTC,CASSLSGYNEQFF
TRBV5-6,TRBJ1-2,-,-,TGTGCCAGCAGCTTGATAAGGGACACCCACGTCTATGGCTACACCTTC,CASSLIRDTHVYGYTF
TRBV7-3,TRBJ2-7,-,TRBD2,TGTGCCAGCAGCTTAGAGCGGGGAAGCTCCTACGAGCAGTACTTC,CASSLERGSSYEQYF
TRBV10-2,TRBJ2-7,-,TRBD1,TGCGCCAGCGGCTTACCGGGACAGGGATCATTTGGGCAGTACTTC,CASGLPGQGSFGQYF
TRBV2,TRBJ2-3,-,-,TGTGCCAGCAATGATGGGACTTCTAGCACAGATACGCAGTATTTT,CASNDGTSSTDTQYF
TRBV19,TRBJ1-5,-,TRBD1,TGTGCCAGTAGTAACCTAGACAGGGTGGATCAGCCCCAGCATTTT,CASSNLDRVDQPQHF
TRBV5-8,TRBJ2-1,-,TRBD1,TGTGCCAGCAGCTTTCTTAATACAGGGGGCGGTGAGCAGTTCTTC,CASSFLNTGGGEQFF
TRBV7-6,TRBJ2-1,-,-,TGTGCCAGCAGCTTAGCGGGGGATAATGAGCAGTTCTTC,CASSLAGDNEQFF
TRBV5-4,TRBJ2-7,-,-,TGTGCCAGCAGCCTTGGACTAAACTACGAGCAGTACTTC,CASSLGLNYEQYF
TRBV7-8,TRBJ2-3,-,TRBD2,TGTGCCAGCAGCTTACCACTAGCTTCGAGGGAGGGTCCCACAGATACGCAGTATTTT,CASSLPLASREGPTDTQYF